This T cell receptor (beta chain) comes out of a study of OX40 agonist ivuxolimab in advanced cancers. In the study overall: The costimulatory receptor OX40 (CD134) was targeted by ivuxolimab, a fully human IgG2 agonistic monoclonal antibody. The paper describes the monotherapy dose-escalation part (N ≈ 50 patients) of the phase I trial of ivuxolimab. Partial responses were achieved by three dose-escalation patients, of whom one had hepatocellular carcinoma and two had cutaneous melanoma. Of the 50 or so patients in dose escalation, some 19 had hepatocellular carcinoma, around 15 had melanoma, 9 had renal cell carcinoma and 9 had head and neck cancer. The point of sequencing TCRbeta in the periphery was to test whether ivuxolimab changed TCR sequence diversity and drove clonal T-cell expansion. Prior anti-PD-1, anti-PD-L1 or anti-CTLA-4 therapy was permitted, and about two fifths of dose-escalation patients had received checkpoint inhibitors. Intravenous ivuxolimab was administered to patients every 2 weeks at six dose levels: 0.01, 0.1, 0.3, 1.5, 3 and 10 mg/kg. In the dose-escalation cohort, more than 75% of patients were male, and the mean age was approximately 60 years, with a range of roughly 20 to 79.

Remarks on this clone: Its specific antigen is unknown. The record has no base qualities; no much larger clone is one base away.

General conclusions and limits of the study: Low levels of normalized T-cell clonal expansion were also seen in some patients who did not respond. At doses of 0.1 to 3.0 mg/kg, clonal expansion of both CD4+ and CD8+ T cells in blood was seen between baseline and week 6. Antigen specificity was not determined for the clonally expanded peripheral T cells. On average, CD8+ T cells showed more expanded clones than CD4+ T cells after ivuxolimab. In the 0.1-3.0 mg/kg groups, partial responders had among the lowest normalized peripheral clonal expansion, particularly in CD8+ T cells.

CDR1 and CDR2 (SGHRS, YFSETQ) derive from the germline V gene. V and J are truncated by 2 bases and 8 bases respectively, leaving an intervening sequence of 7 bases. The CDR3 starts with the cysteine, ends with the phenylalanine, and has 12 residues. Only the CDR3 portion is preserved as DNA: 36 bases, with reading frame beginning at the first base. Genomic DNA was isolated from the sorted cells so that the TCRbeta CDR3 region could be sequenced. The immunoSEQ Assay was used for sequencing of TCRbeta CDR3 regions. Not all clones reach the TCRdb copy of this immuneACCESS table, which keeps in-frame sequences only. Checked studies attribute under half of the gap to unresolved V genes and leave the rest unexplained. The sample table lists 50,000 to 65,000 clones, less than 90% of them with a count of one. The ten largest clonotypes hold around 6.9% of the sample. The trial excluded patients who had a history of autoimmune disease or who were on systemic immunosuppression. In every dose cohort, peripheral blood was drawn for TCR sequencing at baseline, cycle 4 day 1, and cycle 7 day 1. Samples were obtained from an open-label, multicenter, first-in-human phase I dose-escalation trial of ivuxolimab. The trial enrolled adults with locally advanced or metastatic head and neck squamous cell, hepatocellular, melanoma or renal cell carcinoma. Before TCR sequencing, CD4+ and CD8+ T cells were separately sorted from peripheral blood.

This sequence was found in an adult with an advanced solid tumor such as melanoma, head and neck, liver or kidney cancer. The specimen comprised CD4+ or CD8+ T cells sorted from blood, sampled in a trial of the OX40 agonist ivuxolimab. The chain links TRBV5-1 with TRBJ1-4, with TRBD1 tentatively as D gene (5 bases match). The bases are TGCGCCAGCAGCTTTCCAGGGGAAAAACTGTTTTTT. Its amino acids are CASSFPGEKLFF.